This T cell receptor (beta chain) was sequenced during a study of blood T cell repertoires in COVID-19. In the original workflow: Counts of nucleated cells, estimated from reference gene primer amplification, were obtained. Generated by immunoSEQ multiplex PCR, the TCRdb table keeps only in-frame clones and is missing some. V, J and clone size were drawn from that table, and D and trimming were deduced from the DNA. The sample contains about 100,000 clones, about 80% of which appear only once. Germline V gene sequence: CDR1 MNHEY, CDR2 SMNVEV (reference sequence). This CDR3 spans 12 amino acids. V shed 3 bases and J shed 11 bases, with 13 bases lying between them.

The chain is built from TRBV27 and TRBJ1-1; a possible D gene is TRBD1 (6 bases). Sample: peripheral blood. The sequence was obtained from a woman in her 70s with acute or convalescent COVID-19. The CDR3 coding sequence is TGTGCCAGCAGTTTTTTGGGGGCGCGTGCTTTCTTT. Residues: CASSFLGARAFF.